This TCR beta chain is drawn from a study of PD-L1 blockade in urothelial cancer. Study in general: Patients commenced atezolizumab at some point between 2014 and 2015, and it was given at 1,200 mg intravenously every 3 weeks. The median T cell count across tumor samples was 1,402.

The V gene end was trimmed by 10 bases and the J gene end by 5 bases; junction bases not matched to a gene: 5. This CDR3 region has 13 residues. Germline V CDR1 and CDR2: ENHRY, SYGVKD. PCRs each included synthetic TCR analog templates spiked in. Generated by immunoSEQ multiplex PCR, the TCRdb table keeps only in-frame clones and is missing some. The data show about 35,000 clones, about a third seen once. The material sequenced was tumor tissue, taken before atezolizumab (anti-PD-L1) treatment. The rearrangement uses TRBV10-3 and TRBJ1-4, with 9 bases that match TRBD1. This TCR came from a man aged 55 to 69 with urothelial cancer. The CDR3 DNA follows: TGTGCCACCACCGGGACAGGGAATGAAAAACTGTTTTTT. It codes for CATTGTGNEKLFF.